The sample holds a few counts of the clone carrying this T cell receptor beta chain. Its antigen is as yet unknown. These data come from a study of beta chain features in type 1 diabetes. Sequencing targeted expressed TCRB transcripts, as all isolated RNA had been reverse transcribed. An average of around 3.9 million reads was obtained for naive, central memory and regulatory T cell samples. The repertoire was sequenced with immunoSEQ multiplex PCR; TCRdb's copy has only in-frame clones and lacks some. The table has hundreds of thousands of clones, around 15% seen once. Overall study findings and caveats: In all four CD4+ subsets, TCRB CDR3 length was significantly, moderately reduced in type 1 diabetes.

From germline, CDR1 is SGHNT and CDR2 YENEEA. The CDR3 loop spans 17 amino acids. The trim removed 4 bases at V and 2 bases at J, leaving 5 bases unmatched. Specimen: naive CD4+ T cells from blood. This TCR came from a man younger than 35 in good health. This rearrangement joins TRBV11-3 to TRBJ2-3; 14 bases align to TRBD2. CDR3 protein: CASSSRTSGGITDTQYF. The CDR3 region has the DNA TGTGCCAGCAGCTCGCGGACTAGCGGGGGGATCACAGATACGCAGTATTTT.